The 30 T cell receptor beta chains below all came from one sample that was sequenced in a study of T cell changes during pregnancy in multiple sclerosis. Produced via immunoSEQ multiplex PCR; TCRdb's table is partial and in-frame only. The sample lists nearly 45,000 clones; approximately 96% were seen once. Sequenced material: peripheral blood, taken in the second trimester of pregnancy. These receptors all stem from a female donor with multiple sclerosis, enrolled in a pregnancy study.

The gene calls are TRBV7-8 and TRBJ1-4; D is uncertain. Germline CDR1 SGHVS, CDR2 FQNEAQ. V lost 2 bases, J lost 8 bases, and 15 bases lay in between. This CDR3 has 15 residues. As DNA, the CDR3 is TGTGCCAGCAGCTTATTGGGGAGGGCAGACGAAAAACTGTTTTTT. Its protein product is CASSLLGRADEKLFF.

V usage is TRBV4-3 and J usage is TRBJ2-2; D may be TRBD1 (6 bases). Per the germline V gene, CDR1 is LGHNA and CDR2 is YSLEER. Trimming left V 0 bases short and J 4 bases short, with 15 bases between. The CDR3 length is 17 residues. The CDR3 sequence is CASSQEDGQISTGELFF. Written as DNA, the CDR3 is TGCGCCAGCAGCCAAGAAGACGGACAGATCTCCACCGGGGAGCTGTTTTTT.

The genes are TRBV27 and TRBJ2-1, with TRBD2 matching 8 bases. Unmatched junction bases numbered 8, after V lost 5 bases and J lost 5 bases. CDR1 and CDR2 from the germline V gene are MNHEY and SMNVEV (reference sequence). The length of the CDR3 is 15 residues. The DNA of the CDR3 is TGTGCCAGCAGTGCAGGAGGACTAGCTAACAATGAGCAGTTCTTC. Translated: CASSAGGLANNEQFF.

The chain links TRBV15 to TRBJ2-7; 11 positions agree with TRBD1. Germline values: CDR1 LNHNV, CDR2 YYDKDF (reference sequence). Trimming cost V 3 bases and J 7 bases; bases outside gene matches: 5. The CDR3 runs to 14 residues. DNA of the CDR3: TGTGCCACCAGCAGGGACAGGGGGCTTGATGAGCAGTACTTC. It specifies CATSRDRGLDEQYF.

V gene TRBV7-3 combines with J gene TRBJ2-1, with 10 positions matching TRBD1. The CDR3 covers 16 residues. J lost 6 bases, V lost 5 bases, and 10 bases had no gene match. The germline gives CDR1 SGHTA, CDR2 FQGTGA. CDR3 DNA: TGTGCCAGCAGCCACCTGGACAGGGGGTTCGGCAATGAGCAGTTCTTC. Protein: CASSHLDRGFGNEQFF.

J is TRBJ2-7 and V is TRBV7-9, with 12 bases fitting TRBD2. The CDR3 length is 15 residues. V lost 4 bases and J lost 5; bases outside the gene matches: 6. Germline CDR1 SEHNR, CDR2 FQNEAQ (reference sequence). The CDR3 loop is CASSSTSGSQDEQYF. CDR3 sequence (DNA): TGTGCCAGCAGCTCGACTAGCGGGAGTCAGGACGAGCAGTACTTC.

V is TRBV6-5 and J is TRBJ2-7, with TRBD1 matching 10 bases. This CDR3 has 16 residues. CDR1 is MNHEY, CDR2 SVGAGI, per germline. The ends lost 2 bases at V and 3 bases at J; junction bases unmatched: 7. CDR3 nucleotides: TGTGCCAGCAGTTACGTTGGTGGACAGGGGGACTACGAGCAGTACTTC. Amino acid sequence: CASSYVGGQGDYEQYF.

The sample holds one count of this clone. The CDR3 DNA reads TGCGCCAGCAGCTTTTCTAGGGGAAGCTCCTACAATGAGCAGTTCTTC. As protein: CASSFSRGSSYNEQFF. The rearrangement links TRBV5-1 to TRBJ2-1; a weak D match, TRBD1 (5 bases). Germline V CDR1 and CDR2: SGHRS, YFSETQ. This CDR3 has 16 amino acids. Trimming took 2 bases from V and 0 from J, leaving 12 bases between them. Full variable domain (outside the CDR3, taken from reference TRBV5-1 and TRBJ2-1): KAGVTQTPRYLIKTRGQQVTLSCSPISGHRSVSWYQQTPGQGLQFLFEYFSETQRNKGNFPGRFSGRQFSNSRSEMNVSTLELGDSALYLCASSFSRGSSYNEQFFGPGTRLTVL.

Only one count was recorded for this clone. This rearrangement joins TRBV15 to TRBJ1-1; 7 bases agree with TRBD1. Trimming cost V 5 bases and J 5 bases; bases outside gene matches: 11. Germline CDR1 reads LNHNV; CDR2 reads YYDKDF (reference sequence). The CDR3 loop spans 15 amino acids. CDR3 residues: CATSAYRGDRTEAFF. The CDR3 DNA follows: TGTGCCACCAGCGCTTACAGGGGAGATCGGACTGAAGCTTTCTTT.

This rearrangement joins TRBV12-5 to TRBJ2-3; no clear D gene. CDR1 is LGHNT and CDR2 is FRNRAP in the germline V gene. The CDR3 consists of 15 residues. V was shortened by 9 bases and J by 0 bases, with 16 bases between the two germline ends. The CDR3 nucleotides are TGTGCTAGCAGCCCCGAACCGACTAGCACAGATACGCAGTATTTT. Its translation is CASSPEPTSTDTQYF.

In DNA form, the CDR3 reads TGTGCCAGCTCCCCAATTCAGGGCACAGAAGAGACCCAGTACTTC. This encodes CASSPIQGTEETQYF. The rearrangement joins TRBV18 to TRBJ2-5; tentatively, D is TRBD1 (5 bases). V was shortened by 6 bases and J by 3 bases, with 17 bases between the two germline ends. The CDR3 has 15 amino acids. Germline lookup yields CDR1 KGHSH and CDR2 LQKENI.

This clone is a singleton in its sample. V is TRBV10-3 and J is TRBJ1-2; TRBD1 matches 12 bases. Per germline, CDR1 ENHRY and CDR2 SYGVKD. The CDR3 is 16 amino acids. V shed 0 bases, J shed 3 bases, and the junction held 2 bases outside the gene matches. In nucleotides, the CDR3 is TGTGCCATCAGTGAGTCCGGGACAGGGGGCTACTATGGCTACACCTTC. Protein: CAISESGTGGYYGYTF.

This clone appeared a single time. The rearrangement links TRBV7-9 to TRBJ1-2, with a tentative D call TRBD1 (5 bases). The germline CDR1 and CDR2 sequences are SEHNR and FQNEAQ (reference sequence). V shed 3 bases and J shed 8 bases, with 16 bases lying between them. The CDR3 runs to 14 residues. CDR3 sequence (DNA): TGTGCCAGCAGCTTGGGGGAGGGGATTCAGGGCTACACCTTC. Protein: CASSLGEGIQGYTF.

About this clone itself: At one boundary the junction diverges from the germline segment, which might be a read error. The rearrangement links TRBV29-1 to TRBJ2-3, with 10 bases aligning to TRBD2. The CDR3 spans 15 residues. Germline V gene sequence: CDR1 SQVTM, CDR2 ANQGSEA. This CDR3 reads CSVEDSGRIGATQYF. The CDR3 DNA is TGCAGCGTCGAAGATAGCGGGAGGATCGGTGCTACGCAGTATTTT.

The chain couples TRBV5-1 to TRBJ2-3; no firm D call. CDR1 is SGHRS, CDR2 YFSETQ, per germline. The CDR3 loop spans 12 amino acids. The V end was cut by 4 bases, the J end by 4 bases, with 7 bases between. The CDR3 here is CASSVYSDTQYF. CDR3 DNA sequence: TGCGCCAGCAGCGTTTACTCAGATACGCAGTATTTT.

V and J are TRBV5-1 and TRBJ2-2; TRBD2 matches 8 bases. Losses at the gene ends were 0 bases for V and 7 bases for J; bases not matched to a gene: 8. Germline lookup yields CDR1 SGHRS and CDR2 YFSETQ. The CDR3 contains 16 residues. The CDR3 reads CASSLGALAGLGELFF. DNA of the CDR3: TGCGCCAGCAGCTTGGGGGCCCTAGCGGGTCTCGGGGAGCTGTTTTTT.

The chain has TRBV5-6 and TRBJ1-2; D is perhaps TRBD1 (6 bases). This CDR3 has 13 amino acids. Deletions cut 0 bases from V and 3 bases from J, with 6 bases between. CDR1 and CDR2 (germline): SGHDT, YYEEEE. In DNA, the CDR3 is TGTGCCAGCAGCTTGGACAGGGACTATGGCTACACCTTC. Translating it yields CASSLDRDYGYTF.

The gene calls are TRBV6-5 and TRBJ1-2; D is possibly TRBD1 (6 bases). V was cut by 4 bases and J by 8 bases, with 14 bases left in between. Germline CDR1 and CDR2: MNHEY and SVGAGI. This CDR3 contains 13 residues. DNA for the CDR3: TGTGCCAGCAGTTCCCTCACAGGGTTAGGCTACACCTTC. This codes for CASSSLTGLGYTF.

The chain is built from TRBV2 and TRBJ2-6; D remains unclear. Germline CDR1 is SNHLY and CDR2 is FYNNEI. Trimming removed 2 bases at V and 4 bases at J, with 3 bases between. This CDR3 is built from 13 residues. The CDR3 nucleotides are TGTGCCAGCAGTGAATCGGGGGCCAACGTCCTGACTTTC. This codes for CASSESGANVLTF. Full variable domain (outside the CDR3, taken from reference TRBV2 and TRBJ2-6): EPEVTQTPSHQVTQMGQEVILRCVPISNHLYFYWYRQILGQKVEFLVSFYNNEISEKSEIFDDQFSVERPDGSNFTLKIRSTKLEDSAMYFCASSESGANVLTFGAGSRLTVL.

V and J are TRBV27 and TRBJ2-2; 11 positions agree with TRBD1. The CDR3 covers 17 residues. CDR1 is MNHEY and CDR2 is SMNVEV in the germline V gene (reference sequence). V shed 3 bases and J 6 bases; nucleotides not matched to a gene: 9. The CDR3 sequence: CASSFGGQGEWAGELFF. The CDR3 region has the DNA TGTGCCAGCAGTTTCGGGGGACAGGGGGAGTGGGCCGGGGAGCTGTTTTTT.

The V gene is TRBV7-6, the J gene TRBJ2-3; the D gene is possibly TRBD1 (6 bases). The CDR3 is 14 amino acids. Germline-derived CDR1 and CDR2 are SGHVS and FNYEAQ. V lost 5 bases, J lost 0 bases, and 9 bases lay in between. CDR3: CASSLGQSTDTQYF. DNA for the CDR3: TGTGCCAGCAGCCTAGGACAGAGCACAGATACGCAGTATTTT.

The CDR3 DNA is TGTGCCAGCAGCTCTCCCCGGGACAGGGGTTCCTACAATGAGCAGTTCTTC. As protein: CASSSPRDRGSYNEQFF. The V and J genes are TRBV13 and TRBJ2-1; 10 bases match TRBD1. The germline gives CDR1 PRHDT, CDR2 FYEKMQ (reference sequence). Losses at the gene ends were 4 bases for V and 1 base for J; bases not matched to a gene: 7. The CDR3 is 17 amino acids.

CDR3 DNA: TGCGCCAGCAGCCAAGACCGGGGAGGCAGCTATGGCTACACCTTC. The encoded protein is CASSQDRGGSYGYTF. The V gene is TRBV4-3, the J gene TRBJ1-2; D gene ambiguous. The germline V and J ends were trimmed by 0 bases and 4 bases, with 12 bases remaining between them. Germline CDR1 LGHNA, CDR2 YSLEER. CDR3 length: 15 residues.

The chain uses TRBV6-5 and TRBJ1-1; 9 bases are a match to TRBD1. Trimming removed 5 bases from V and 5 bases from J; junction bases left unmatched: 6. CDR1 is MNHEY, CDR2 SVGAGI, per germline. The CDR3 loop spans 14 amino acids. The CDR3 nucleotides are TGTGCCAGCAGTCTAACAGGGGGCCGGACTGAAGCTTTCTTT. Its translation: CASSLTGGRTEAFF.

CDR3 sequence (DNA): TGTGCCAGCAGCCCTTCACAGGGGGCGCGCACTGAAGCTTTCTTT. It specifies CASSPSQGARTEAFF. The V gene is TRBV4-2, the J gene TRBJ1-1, with 9 bases identical to TRBD1. Per the germline V gene, CDR1 is LGHNA and CDR2 is YNFKEQ. Trimming took 4 bases from V and 4 from J; bases not matched to a gene: 7. The CDR3 totals 15 residues.

This chain connects TRBV5-4 to TRBJ1-1; D possibly corresponds to TRBD1 (5 bases). The CDR3 has 15 residues. The V end was cut by 5 bases, the J end by 2 bases, with 16 bases between. Per germline, CDR1 SGHNT and CDR2 YYREEE (reference sequence). DNA for the CDR3: TGTGCCAGCAGGTCCCCCACAGGACATAACACTGAAGCTTTCTTT. Its protein product is CASRSPTGHNTEAFF.

V usage is TRBV9 and J usage is TRBJ2-2; no definite D call. The CDR3 has 14 amino acids. Trimming removed 3 bases at V and 1 base at J, with 7 bases between. From germline, CDR1 is SGDLS and CDR2 YYNGEE. The CDR3 protein is CASSAGVNTGELFF. For the CDR3, the DNA is TGTGCCAGCAGCGCTGGAGTGAACACCGGGGAGCTGTTTTTT.

CDR3 sequence (DNA): TGTGCCAGCAGCCACCAGGGCTGGTACATGAACACTGAAGCTTTCTTT. It codes for CASSHQGWYMNTEAFF. V gene TRBV14 combines with J gene TRBJ1-1, with D perhaps matching TRBD1 (5 bases). Between the trimmed V and J ends, which lost 3 bases and 0 bases, there was a span of 14 bases. This CDR3 has 16 amino acids. Germline CDR1 SGHDN, CDR2 FVKESK.

This chain uses TRBV7-2 with TRBJ2-1; the match to TRBD2 covers 10 bases. After removal of 3 bases from V and 7 bases from J, the junction contained 12 bases not matched to a gene. The CDR3 contains 17 residues. Germline V gene lookup returns CDR1 SGHTA and CDR2 FQGNSA. The CDR3 spells CASSFRVAGGLRNEQFF. The CDR3 region has the DNA TGTGCCAGCAGCTTTCGGGTAGCGGGGGGCCTTCGTAATGAGCAGTTCTTC.

The rearrangement links TRBV30 to TRBJ1-1; D ambiguous. V lost 1 base, J lost 0 bases, and 12 bases lay in between. Germline V gene data show CDR1 as GTSNPN and CDR2 as SVGIG (reference sequence). The CDR3 length is 15 residues. The DNA for the CDR3 is TGTGCCTGGAGTGGGGCTCAAGATATGAACACTGAAGCTTTCTTT. Its translation is CAWSGAQDMNTEAFF.